The 30 T cell receptor beta chains listed next were all sequenced from one sample in a study of beta chain features in type 1 diabetes. Investigators reverse transcribed all isolated RNA, so they sequenced expressed TCRB transcripts. This table comes from immunoSEQ multiplex PCR, and its TCRdb copy is limited to in-frame clones, with some not included. The repertoire holds 120,000 to 150,000 clones, with about 13% as singletons. Their recognized antigens are unknown. Study results and limitations: Type 1 diabetes patients had moderately but significantly shorter TCRB CDR3s in all four CD4+ subsets.

Sequenced sample: central memory CD4+ T cells from blood. The receptor source for this set is a man aged 18 to 29 with type 1 diabetes.

This clone was seen a handful of times. The chain has TRBV7-2 and TRBJ2-1; a possible D gene is TRBD1 (6 bases). The CDR3 runs to 12 residues. From germline, CDR1 is SGHTA and CDR2 FQGNSA. Deletions cut 5 bases from V and 10 bases from J, with 12 bases between. CDR3 protein: CASSPSTGEQFF. The CDR3 DNA sequence: TGTGCCAGCAGCCCATCTACAGGGGAGCAGTTCTTC.

This clone has just a few counts. The chain uses TRBV28 and TRBJ1-4; TRBD1 aligns across 7 bases. The CDR3 has 15 residues. CDR1 is MDHEN, CDR2 SYDVKM, per germline. V gave up 6 bases and J gave up 8 bases; unmatched junction bases: 12. The chain's CDR3 is CASSLADRAEEKLFF. The CDR3 bases are TGTGCCAGCAGCCTCGCAGACAGGGCTGAGGAAAAACTGTTTTTT.

This chain links TRBV7-9 with TRBJ1-6; D perhaps matches TRBD1 (6 bases). V lost 1 base to trimming and J lost 9 bases, with 13 bases between them. Germline-derived CDR1 and CDR2 are SEHNR and FQNEAQ (reference sequence). This CDR3 contains 15 residues. The DNA for the CDR3 is TGTGCCAGCAGCTTAGGGGACAACGGCGTTTCACCCCTCCACTTT. Protein sequence: CASSLGDNGVSPLHF. The full variable domain, its missing parts supplied by reference TRBV7-9 and TRBJ1-6, is DTGVSQNPRHKITKRGQNVTFRCDPISEHNRLYWYRQTLGQGPEFLTYFQNEAQLEKSRLLSDRFSAERPKGSFSTLEIQRTEQGDSAMYLCASSLGDNGVSPLHFGNGTRLTVT.

The V gene is TRBV4-1, the J gene TRBJ2-3; 11 nucleotides align to TRBD2. This CDR3 has 15 amino acids. V shed 4 bases and J 1 base; nucleotides not matched to a gene: 1. Germline V CDR1 and CDR2: MGHRA, YSYEKL. The CDR3 spells CASSPGLAGTDTQYF. CDR3 sequence (DNA): TGCGCCAGCAGCCCGGGACTAGCGGGCACAGATACGCAGTATTTT.

This clone was detected once. This chain links TRBV13 with TRBJ2-3; 7 nucleotides align to TRBD2. The CDR3 is 18 amino acids. After removal of 3 bases from V and 0 bases from J, the junction contained 12 bases not matched to a gene. Germline V gene data show CDR1 as PRHDT and CDR2 as FYEKMQ (reference sequence). The CDR3 reads CASSLWTSIYSSTDTQYF. Written as DNA, the CDR3 is TGTGCCAGCAGCTTGTGGACTAGTATCTATTCTAGCACAGATACGCAGTATTTT.

Here the CDR3 DNA reads TGCGCCAGCAGCCCCGGGGTAGCGGGGGTGCAAGAGACCCAGTACTTC. This translates into CASSPGVAGVQETQYF. J is TRBJ2-5 and V is TRBV5-1, with 9 bases fitting TRBD2. The length of the CDR3 is 16 residues. Germline V gene lookup returns CDR1 SGHRS and CDR2 YFSETQ. J was trimmed by 2 bases and V by 4 bases; bases with no gene match: 9.

This clone was picked up many times. This chain uses TRBV10-3 with TRBJ2-7; no firm D call. The CDR3 covers 14 residues. Germline lookup yields CDR1 ENHRY and CDR2 SYGVKD. Trimming took 3 bases from V and 2 from J, leaving 11 bases between them. The CDR3 here is CAISDGAEPYEQYF. The CDR3 DNA reads TGTGCCATCAGTGACGGTGCGGAGCCCTACGAGCAGTACTTC.

This clone was seen repeatedly, ten times or more. The chain joins TRBV20-1 to TRBJ1-2; 8 bases are shared with TRBD1. Trimming at V came to 6 bases and at J to 6 bases, leaving 3 bases not matched to a gene. Per germline, CDR1 DFQATT and CDR2 SNEGSKA (reference sequence). This CDR3 region has 11 residues. Here the CDR3 DNA reads TGCAGTGCCCAGGGGGCCAATGGCTACACCTTC. Protein product: CSAQGANGYTF.

The chain recombines TRBV6-5 with TRBJ2-2; D is unresolved. The CDR3 totals 13 residues. The V end lost 7 bases, the J end lost 3 bases, and 9 bases lay between the germline ends. Germline V gene data show CDR1 as MNHEY and CDR2 as SVGAGI. The CDR3 region is CASKDGHTGELFF. In nucleotides, the CDR3 is TGTGCCAGCAAAGACGGTCACACCGGGGAGCTGTTTTTT.

This clone came up a few times. V usage is TRBV5-1 and J usage is TRBJ2-3, with a possible D match to TRBD1 (6 bases). The germline V gene has CDR1 SGHRS and CDR2 YFSETQ. V lost 3 bases, J lost 1 base, and 12 bases lay in between. The CDR3 totals 15 residues. CDR3 in DNA: TGCGCCAGCAGCTCCAGGGACAAACGCACAGATACGCAGTATTTT. It is translated as CASSSRDKRTDTQYF.

This clone was observed once. V gene TRBV2 combines with J gene TRBJ1-1; tentatively, D is TRBD1 (5 bases). Germline CDR1 reads SNHLY; CDR2 reads FYNNEI. V was shortened by 8 bases and J by 5 bases, with 12 bases between the two germline ends. CDR3 length: 12 residues. This CDR3 is CASVGEGTEAFF. The DNA for the CDR3 is TGTGCCAGCGTGGGGGAGGGGACTGAAGCTTTCTTT. Variable domain in full (rest from reference TRBV2 and TRBJ1-1): EPEVTQTPSHQVTQMGQEVILRCVPISNHLYFYWYRQILGQKVEFLVSFYNNEISEKSEIFDDQFSVERPDGSNFTLKIRSTKLEDSAMYFCASVGEGTEAFFGQGTRLTVV.

This clone was counted a few times. V usage is TRBV11-2 and J usage is TRBJ2-5; unclear D gene. Per germline, CDR1 SGHAT and CDR2 FQNNGV. The CDR3 contains 15 residues. V lost 0 bases and J 5 bases, leaving 13 bases between the germline ends. CDR3: CASSLDRSLRETQYF. Written as DNA, the CDR3 is TGTGCCAGCAGCTTAGATCGAAGCTTGAGGGAGACCCAGTACTTC.

The rearrangement joins TRBV5-1 to TRBJ1-6; 7 bases line up with TRBD1. Germline lookup yields CDR1 SGHRS and CDR2 YFSETQ. Unmatched junction bases numbered 10, after V lost 4 bases and J lost 6 bases. The CDR3 is 16 amino acids. The CDR3 sequence: CASSPTPGGINSPLHF. Written as DNA, the CDR3 is TGCGCCAGCAGCCCAACCCCAGGGGGTATTAATTCACCCCTCCACTTT.

The V gene is TRBV28, the J gene TRBJ1-2, with D possibly being TRBD1 (5 bases). V was pared by 2 bases and J by 4 bases, with 11 bases between. The CDR3 runs 14 residues. Germline CDR1 and CDR2: MDHEN and SYDVKM. The DNA of the CDR3 is TGTGCCAGCAGTTTAGGGGGAAACTCCTATGGCTACACCTTC. This translates into CASSLGGNSYGYTF.

V usage is TRBV2 and J usage is TRBJ2-6; D uncertain. The CDR3 loop spans 14 amino acids. V lost 5 bases, J lost 1 base, and 6 bases lay in between. Germline assignment: CDR1 SNHLY and CDR2 FYNNEI. CDR3 coding DNA: TGTGCCAGCAGTTTCGGGTCTGGGGCCAACGTCCTGACTTTC. Its protein product is CASSFGSGANVLTF.

The rearrangement links TRBV29-1 to TRBJ1-2; TRBD1 might be the D (5 bases). The germline V gene encodes CDR1 SQVTM and CDR2 ANQGSEA. The CDR3 is made up of 12 amino acids. V shed 1 base and J shed 8 bases, with 11 bases lying between them. The CDR3 sequence: CSVEVGAGGYTF. The CDR3 region has the DNA TGCAGCGTTGAAGTCGGGGCAGGGGGCTACACCTTC.

This chain connects TRBV7-8 to TRBJ1-1; D is unclear. Trimming stripped 4 bases from V and 5 bases from J, with 20 bases between. CDR1 and CDR2 from the germline V gene are SGHVS and FQNEAQ. CDR3 length: 16 amino acids. The CDR3 coding sequence is TGTGCCAGCAGCTCCTTCGGGCCTCCCCTGGGGACTGAAGCTTTCTTT. Amino acids: CASSSFGPPLGTEAFF.

The J gene is TRBJ1-1, the V gene TRBV5-4; D is undetermined. Germline assignment: CDR1 SGHNT and CDR2 YYREEE (reference sequence). The CDR3 covers 14 residues. Trimming removed 2 bases at V and 1 base at J, with 9 bases between. The CDR3 DNA reads as TGTGCCAGCAGCTTACAGACCGGGAACACTGAAGCTTTCTTT. Its translation: CASSLQTGNTEAFF. Based on the CDR3 plus reference TRBV5-4 and TRBJ1-1, the full variable domain is ETGVTQSPTHLIKTRGQQVTLRCSSQSGHNTVSWYQQALGQGPQFIFQYYREEENGRGNFPPRFSGLQFPNYSSELNVNALELDDSALYLCASSLQTGNTEAFFGQGTRLTVV.

This clone appeared a few times. The rearrangement links TRBV14 to TRBJ1-2; no definite D call. Trimming cost V 1 base and J 6 bases, with 6 bases left between them. The CDR3 loop spans 12 amino acids. CDR1 SGHDN and CDR2 FVKESK come from the germline V gene. CDR3 DNA: TGTGCCAGCAGCCAAGGCGGGGATGGCTACACCTTC. Residues: CASSQGGDGYTF.

This rearrangement joins TRBV23-1 to TRBJ2-7; D assignment may be TRBD1 or TRBD2 (5 bases each). TRBV23-1 falls under the ORF class, with uncertain function. V was pared by 4 bases and J by 2 bases, with 12 bases between. The CDR3 covers 14 residues. The CDR3 loop is CASSRRDVAYEQYF. The CDR3 DNA reads TGCGCCAGCAGTCGCCGGGACGTAGCCTACGAGCAGTACTTC.

The V and J genes are TRBV30 and TRBJ2-7, with D possibly being TRBD1 (6 bases). The V end lost 0 bases, the J end lost 2 bases, and 11 bases lay between the germline ends. The CDR3 sequence is 14 residues long. CDR1 is GTSNPN and CDR2 is SVGIG in the germline V gene (reference sequence). The CDR3 sequence is CAWSVPGQTYEQYF. CDR3 bases: TGTGCCTGGAGTGTACCGGGACAAACCTACGAGCAGTACTTC. Using reference TRBV30 and TRBJ2-7 for the parts outside the CDR3, the full variable domain is SQTIHQWPATLVQPVGSPLSLECTVEGTSNPNLYWYRQAAGRGLQLLFYSVGIGQISSEVPQNLSASRPQDRQFILSSKKLLLSDSGFYLCAWSVPGQTYEQYFGPGTRLTVT.

This clone was counted a few times. This chain links TRBV19 with TRBJ2-1, with a possible D match to TRBD1 (6 bases). CDR1 and CDR2 (germline): LNHDA, SQIVND (reference sequence). Trimming shortened V by 1 base and J by 5 bases, and 12 bases separated the two germline ends. The CDR3 runs to 15 residues. The CDR3 DNA sequence: TGTGCCAGTAGTATAGGTATGGGGGCCGACAATGAGCAGTTCTTC. Amino acids: CASSIGMGADNEQFF.

At least ten counts were recorded for this clone. The chain links TRBV29-1 to TRBJ2-7, with 8 bases aligning to TRBD1. V was clipped by 0 bases and J by 6 bases; unmatched bases: 10. CDR3 length equals 15 residues. The V gene's germline CDR1 is SQVTM and CDR2 ANQGSEA. CDR3 loop: CSVEEMGTGDSEQYF. Written as DNA, the CDR3 is TGCAGCGTTGAAGAGATGGGGACAGGAGATAGCGAGCAGTACTTC.

This clone came up a few times. J is TRBJ1-2 and V is TRBV30; a possible D gene is TRBD1 (6 bases). With 3 bases removed from V and 5 bases from J, the gap between germline ends came to 22 bases. There are 16 residues in the CDR3. Per germline, CDR1 GTSNPN and CDR2 SVGIG (reference sequence). CDR3 in amino acids: CAWSAGVAGAPYGYTF. In DNA, the CDR3 is TGTGCCTGGAGCGCCGGGGTGGCGGGGGCCCCTTATGGCTACACCTTC.

Details on this clone: Other DNA sequences from this sample encode an identical CDR3 as well. This chain links TRBV7-2 with TRBJ1-1, with D uncertain. The CDR3 totals 13 residues. V was pared by 1 base and J by 3 bases, with 6 bases between. CDR1 is SGHTA and CDR2 is FQGNSA in the germline V gene. The DNA of the CDR3 is TGTGCCAGCAGCTTAGGAGGTGACACTGAAGCTTTCTTT. Protein product: CASSLGGDTEAFF.

This clone turned up a few times. V and J are TRBV7-8 and TRBJ2-6, with 7 bases matching TRBD2. V gave up 11 bases and J gave up 0 bases; unmatched junction bases: 7. Looked up from germline, CDR1 is SGHVS and CDR2 is FQNEAQ. The CDR3 sequence is 15 residues long. CDR3 sequence reads: CACGGGISGANVLTF. The CDR3 nucleotides read TGTGCCTGTGGGGGAGGGATCTCTGGGGCCAACGTCCTGACTTTC.

In its sample, this clone was seen many times. The V and J genes are TRBV25-1 and TRBJ1-2, with 7 bases identical to TRBD1. The CDR3 is 14 amino acids. Trimming cost V 5 bases and J 5 bases; bases outside gene matches: 8. The germline V gene encodes CDR1 MGHDK and CDR2 SYGVNS. CDR3 residues: CASSPDRAGYGYTF. CDR3 sequence (DNA): TGTGCCAGCAGTCCCGACAGGGCTGGGTATGGCTACACCTTC.

This clone occurred a few times. The chain recombines TRBV7-3 with TRBJ2-5, with D perhaps TRBD1 (5 bases). The J call is uncertain, as TRBJ2-7 better fits the DNA end. The CDR3 is made up of 17 amino acids. The germline V gene has CDR1 SGHTA and CDR2 FQGTGA. This chain's CDR3 is CASSLTRQGSSAYEQYF. In nucleotides, the CDR3 is TGTGCCAGCAGCTTAACGAGGCAGGGCAGTTCGGCCTACGAGCAGTACTTC.

This clone turned up a few times. This rearrangement joins TRBV9 to TRBJ2-5; TRBD2 matches at 7 bases. V shed 6 bases and J 4 bases; nucleotides not matched to a gene: 15. This CDR3 is built from 16 residues. Germline assignment: CDR1 SGDLS and CDR2 YYNGEE. The CDR3 reads CASTSEAGERRETQYF. CDR3 nucleotides: TGTGCCAGCACCTCCGAGGCGGGGGAACGGCGAGAGACCCAGTACTTC.

The chain links TRBV30 to TRBJ2-5; TRBD1 is a possible D gene (6 bases). V lost 3 bases, J lost 5 bases, and 13 bases lay in between. Per the germline V gene, CDR1 is GTSNPN and CDR2 is SVGIG (reference sequence). This CDR3 region has 13 residues. The CDR3 region has the DNA TGTGCCTGGAGCATGAGGGGGTCCGAGACCCAGTACTTC. Translating gives CAWSMRGSETQYF.